The next 10 T cell receptor beta chains were all read from a single sample in a study of T-cell reconstitution after alpha-beta-depleted transplantation in children (dated by TCRdb to 2016 to 2017). Receptor libraries were prepared by PCR. TCRdb lists the instrument as Illumina HiSeq 2500. TCR library preparation used molecular barcoding, with unique molecular identifiers applied to normalize quantification of the TCRbeta repertoire. TCRdb's own reprocessing of the public reads used fastp at Q25 and MiXCR and kept productive beta chains. Each entry merges the rows of one CDR3 protein and shows their most common DNA and genes. For this sample there are roughly 570,000 distinct CDR3 sequences; roughly a quarter appear just once. The ten largest clones capture under 45% of the sample. Reading the label with the study, this specimen's treatment or condition is: allogeneic hematopoietic cell transplantation with graft depleted of TCRalphabeta T cells and CD19 B cells.

The sample in question was PBMCs, obtained before TCRalphabeta/CD19-depleted stem cell transplant. These receptor sequences come from a boy younger than two with Wiskott-Aldrich syndrome, due to receive a stem cell transplant.

V gene TRBV19 combines with J gene TRBJ1-1; 9 bases match TRBD1. Germline V gene lookup returns CDR1 LNHDA and CDR2 SQIVND (reference sequence). The trim removed 3 bases at V and 1 base at J, leaving 3 bases unmatched. The CDR3 runs 15 residues. CDR3 DNA: TGTGCCAGTAGTATCCAGGGACAGGGGAACACTGAAGCTTTCTTT. Its translation is CASSIQGQGNTEAFF.

The J gene is TRBJ1-2, the V gene TRBV5-6, with D possibly matching TRBD1 (5 bases). CDR3 length equals 13 residues. V lost 5 bases, J lost 5 bases, and 13 bases lay in between. CDR1 and CDR2 from the germline V gene are SGHDT and YYEEEE. CDR3 sequence reads: CASRGDLGYGYTF. Here the CDR3 DNA reads TGTGCCAGCAGAGGGGACCTCGGGTATGGCTACACCTTC.

This clonotype was seen a few times. The rearrangement uses TRBV7-9 and TRBJ2-1; D gene unclear. V lost 2 bases and J 6 bases, leaving 11 bases between the germline ends. In germline, CDR1 is SEHNR, CDR2 FQNEAQ (reference sequence). This CDR3 spans 14 amino acids. CDR3 in amino acids: CASSLSGEGNEQFF. The CDR3 DNA sequence: TGTGCCAGCAGCTTATCCGGAGAAGGCAATGAGCAGTTCTTC.

This clonotype occurred a few times. The CDR3 reads CASSLGDKYQETQYF. CDR3 in DNA: TGCGCCAGCAGCTTGGGGGACAAGTACCAAGAGACCCAGTACTTC. The V and J genes are TRBV5-1 and TRBJ2-5; tentative D call: TRBD1 (6 bases). This CDR3 spans 15 amino acids. Trimming pared 0 bases from V and 0 bases from J, leaving 9 bases between. Germline V gene lookup returns CDR1 SGHRS and CDR2 YFSETQ. Full variable domain (remainder filled in from reference TRBV5-1 and TRBJ2-5): KAGVTQTPRYLIKTRGQQVTLSCSPISGHRSVSWYQQTPGQGLQFLFEYFSETQRNKGNFPGRFSGRQFSNSRSEMNVSTLELGDSALYLCASSLGDKYQETQYFGPGTRLLVL.

This clonotype turned up a few times. The chain joins TRBV24-1 to TRBJ2-5; no definite D call. The germline V gene has CDR1 KGHDR and CDR2 SFDVKD. The length of the CDR3 is 13 residues. The V end was cut by 4 bases, the J end by 8 bases, with 13 bases between. This chain's CDR3 is CATSDQATPTQYF. CDR3 in DNA: TGTGCCACCAGTGACCAAGCTACCCCAACCCAGTACTTC.

The gene calls are TRBV4-2 and TRBJ2-3; 7 bases are shared with TRBD2. This CDR3 is built from 14 residues. The J segment lost 6 bases and the V segment lost 0 bases, leaving 3 bases of the junction unmatched. Germline lookup yields CDR1 LGHNA and CDR2 YNFKEQ. The CDR3 loop is CASSQDPGGDTQYF. In DNA form, the CDR3 reads TGTGCCAGCAGCCAAGATCCCGGGGGGGATACGCAGTATTTT.

In its sample, this clonotype was seen a few times. The chain links TRBV5-1 to TRBJ2-1; D unclear. Between the trimmed V and J ends, which lost 2 bases and 7 bases, there was a span of 7 bases. The germline CDR1 and CDR2 sequences are SGHRS and YFSETQ. This CDR3 has 12 residues. In nucleotides, the CDR3 is TGCGCCAGCAGCTTAACGCGGAATGAGCAGTTCTTC. Translation: CASSLTRNEQFF.

This clonotype was counted many times. The chain is built from TRBV10-3 and TRBJ1-5; TRBD1 is a possible D gene (5 bases). The CDR3 sequence is 13 residues long. Between the trimmed V and J ends, which lost 0 bases and 5 bases, there was a span of 5 bases. Germline CDR1 and CDR2: ENHRY and SYGVKD. CDR3 sequence: CAISESGDQPQHF. In nucleotides, the CDR3 is TGTGCCATCAGTGAGTCAGGGGATCAGCCCCAGCATTTT.

The V and J genes are TRBV12-3 or TRBV12-4 and TRBJ2-3; D is unclear. The V and J ends lost 2 bases and 1 base respectively, with 10 bases between them. This CDR3 spans 15 amino acids. For the CDR3, the DNA is TGTGCCAGCAGTTTATGGGCTAGGGGCACAGATACGCAGTATTTT. Protein: CASSLWARGTDTQYF.

The chain has TRBV7-2 and TRBJ2-2, with 7 bases fitting TRBD1. This CDR3 contains 17 residues. J was trimmed by 1 base and V by 1 base; bases with no gene match: 6. Per the germline V gene, CDR1 is SGHTA and CDR2 is FQGNSA. DNA of the CDR3: TGTGCCAGCAGCTTAGTGGTCGGGACAGTGAACACCGGGGAGCTGTTTTTT. Its translation: CASSLVVGTVNTGELFF. Together with reference TRBV7-2 and TRBJ2-2, the CDR3 gives the full variable domain: GAGVSQSPSNKVTEKGKDVELRCDPISGHTALYWYRQSLGQGLEFLIYFQGNSAPDKSGLPSDRFSAERTGGSVSTLTIQRTQQEDSAVYLCASSLVVGTVNTGELFFGEGSRLTVL.